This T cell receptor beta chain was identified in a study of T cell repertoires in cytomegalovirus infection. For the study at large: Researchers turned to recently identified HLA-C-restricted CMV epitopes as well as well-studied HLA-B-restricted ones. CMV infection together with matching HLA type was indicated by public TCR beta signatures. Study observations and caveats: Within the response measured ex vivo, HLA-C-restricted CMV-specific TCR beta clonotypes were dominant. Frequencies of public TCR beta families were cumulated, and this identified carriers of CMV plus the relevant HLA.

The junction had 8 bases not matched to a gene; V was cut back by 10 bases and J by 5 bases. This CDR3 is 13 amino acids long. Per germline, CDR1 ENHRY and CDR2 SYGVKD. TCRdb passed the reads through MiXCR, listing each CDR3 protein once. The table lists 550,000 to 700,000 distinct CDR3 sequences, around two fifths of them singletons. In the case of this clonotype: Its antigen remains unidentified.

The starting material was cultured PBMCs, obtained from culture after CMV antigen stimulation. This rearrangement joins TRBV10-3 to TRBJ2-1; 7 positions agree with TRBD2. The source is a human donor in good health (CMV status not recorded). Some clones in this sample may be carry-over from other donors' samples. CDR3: CATWAGVDNEQFF. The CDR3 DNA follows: TGTGCCACCTGGGCGGGAGTCGACAATGAGCAGTTCTTC.